This T cell receptor (beta chain) was observed in a study of identifying expanded T cells in peripheral blood. With respect to this clone: Its cognate antigen is unknown.

No infections or other immune events were documented during collection. Libraries were prepared by immunoSEQ multiplex PCR; TCRdb keeps only in-frame clonotypes and omits some of them. The sample contains around 81,000 clones, about 88% of which appear only once. Study-wide results and caveats: Two-week clone count variance significantly increased as total template count grew. Approximately 1.1 clones differed between technical replicates, versus about 17 and 20 over time.

The CDR3 consists of 15 residues. Deletions cut 5 bases from V and 3 bases from J, with 16 bases between. In germline, CDR1 is SSHAT, CDR2 FNYEAQ (reference sequence). Source material: blood. This chain links TRBV7-7 with TRBJ1-1; a possible D gene is TRBD1 (5 bases). This sequence was found in a person between 18 and 70 years old in good health. The CDR3 DNA reads TGTGCCAGCAGCCCCCCTGGAGTGGGGGACACTGAAGCTTTCTTT. Protein sequence: CASSPPGVGDTEAFF.